The TCR beta chain under discussion was sequenced for a study of T cell responses to AZD1222 COVID-19 vaccine. Study-wide results and caveats: Compared with day 0, the breadth and depth of the Spike-specific TCR repertoire rose significantly after two doses of AZD1222.

Method: immunoSEQ multiplex PCR; TCRdb's copy keeps in-frame clones and lacks some. In the table there are fewer than 150,000 clones, 70% to 90% of which are singletons. This clone was seen a single time. Its antigen is not identified. The material was peripheral blood, obtained on day 0 of AZD1222 vaccination. This TCR derives from an adult in good health.

The CDR3 loop is CASSLGPLYNEQFF. The CDR3 nucleotides are TGTGCCAGCAGTTTGGGGCCCCTCTACAATGAGCAGTTCTTC. V usage is TRBV28 and J usage is TRBJ2-1, with D possibly TRBD1 on 5 matching bases. Germline V lookup: CDR1 MDHEN, CDR2 SYDVKM. The CDR3 has 14 amino acids. Trimming took off 3 bases at V and 3 bases at J, with 9 bases between the two ends.